Presented here are 8 T cell receptor beta chains from one specimen sequenced in a study of blood T cell repertoires in COVID-19. Method: immunoSEQ multiplex PCR; TCRdb's copy keeps in-frame clones and lacks some. The data show hundreds of thousands of clones, around 87% seen once. Material for sequencing was PBMCs or T cells enriched from blood (not recorded which). The origin of the receptors is a woman in her thirties or forties with acute COVID-19.

The chain combines TRBV6-5 with TRBJ2-1; 9 bases match TRBD2. CDR1 is MNHEY and CDR2 is SVGAGI in the germline V gene. The CDR3 is 15 residues long. With V trimmed by 5 bases and J by 5 bases, 7 bases remained unmatched. CDR3: CASSRSGSSDNEQFF. DNA for the CDR3: TGTGCCAGCAGTCGTAGCGGGAGCTCGGACAATGAGCAGTTCTTC.

This clone has only one observation. The chain links TRBV5-1 to TRBJ1-1; 7 nucleotides agree with TRBD1. The CDR3 runs to 15 residues. Germline trimming cut 3 bases from V and 1 base from J; bases unmatched to any gene: 6. From germline, CDR1 is SGHRS and CDR2 YFSETQ. For the CDR3, the DNA is TGCGCCAGCAGCTCTCGACAGGGAACGAACACTGAAGCTTTCTTT. Encoded protein: CASSSRQGTNTEAFF.

The chain uses TRBV9 and TRBJ1-1, with 8 bases identical to TRBD1. Germline CDR1 reads SGDLS; CDR2 reads YYNGEE. This CDR3 is 13 amino acids long. Unmatched junction bases numbered 3, after V lost 0 bases and J lost 8 bases. The chain's CDR3 is CASSVGGQGEAFF. In DNA, the CDR3 is TGTGCCAGCAGCGTAGGAGGACAGGGAGAAGCTTTCTTT.

This chain joins TRBV11-3 and TRBJ1-1; 8 nucleotides line up with TRBD1. The CDR3 runs to 16 residues. The germline V gene encodes CDR1 SGHNT and CDR2 YENEEA. The J segment lost 1 base and the V segment lost 5 bases, leaving 9 bases of the junction unmatched. CDR3 region: CASSTYGQGTNTEAFF. CDR3 coding DNA: TGTGCCAGCAGCACGTACGGACAGGGAACGAACACTGAAGCTTTCTTT.

This chain links TRBV14 with TRBJ1-4, with D perhaps TRBD1 (5 bases). The CDR3 extends over 13 amino acids. Germline V gene data show CDR1 as SGHDN and CDR2 as FVKESK. Trimming removed 5 bases at V and 4 bases at J, with 8 bases between. CDR3 residues: CASSTDINEKLFF. CDR3 in DNA: TGTGCCAGCAGCACGGACATTAATGAAAAACTGTTTTTT.

CDR3 region: CASHLGGVVGTEAFF. CDR3 nucleotides: TGCGCCAGCCACCTCGGAGGGGTAGTTGGCACTGAAGCTTTCTTT. The chain recombines TRBV5-1 with TRBJ1-1; D possibly corresponds to TRBD1 (5 bases). The CDR3 sequence is 15 residues long. V was clipped by 7 bases and J by 4 bases, with 20 bases between them. Looked up from germline, CDR1 is SGHRS and CDR2 is YFSETQ.

This clone has a single count. The genes are TRBV2 and TRBJ1-6; 7 bases fit TRBD1. Per the germline V gene, CDR1 is SNHLY and CDR2 is FYNNEI. V shed 4 bases, J shed 15 bases, and the junction held 12 bases outside the gene matches. This CDR3 is built from 14 residues. CDR3 DNA sequence: TGTGCCAGCAGTGTCGGGGGACAGATGGTGCGCCTCCACTTT. It specifies CASSVGGQMVRLHF.

V is TRBV7-9 and J is TRBJ1-3; possible D gene TRBD1, 6 bases. V was shortened by 8 bases and J by 7 bases, with 15 bases between the two germline ends. There are 13 residues in the CDR3. CDR1 and CDR2 from the germline V gene are SEHNR and FQNEAQ (reference sequence). The CDR3 sequence: CASGEGTRNTIYF. The CDR3 nucleotides are TGTGCCAGCGGGGAGGGGACAAGGAACACCATATATTTT.